This T cell receptor (beta chain) appears in the sequencing data of a study of T-cell reconstitution after alpha-beta-depleted transplantation in children. Study-level results: Hyperexpanded clones declined; after one year, newly produced T cells mostly supplied diversity.

Unique molecular identifiers tagged the TCRbeta library. Each CDR3 protein is one row after TCRdb ran MiXCR on the PCR reads. This sample has more than 400,000 distinct CDR3 sequences, with over 9.5% found just once. Notes on this clonotype: The antigen remains undetermined.

Sequencing used PBMCs, mostly from graft donor cells, obtained 180 days after TCRalphabeta/CD19-depleted stem cell transplant. The sequence came from a female patient between 2 and 15 years old who had a stem cell transplant for aplastic anemia, so the T cells may come from the graft donor.

The CDR3 nucleotides are TGCAGCGCAACCCCCGACCGGGCTGAAGCTTTCTTT. Protein: CSATPDRAEAFF. The rearrangement links TRBV29-1 to TRBJ1-1, with no clear D. The length of the CDR3 is 12 residues. Trimming pared 7 bases from V and 6 bases from J, leaving 15 bases between. Germline CDR1 and CDR2: SQVTM and ANQGSEA.